One and the same sample provided the 7 T cell receptor beta chains below, sequenced in a study of blood T cell repertoires in COVID-19. Profiled with immunoSEQ multiplex PCR; TCRdb holds only in-frame clones, not every one. The sample holds fewer than 200,000 clones, approximately 85% seen once. Material for sequencing was peripheral blood. These receptors were taken from a man in his sixties who had recovered from COVID-19.

This clone was found a few times. The V call is TRBV5-1, the J call TRBJ1-3; D is ambiguous. Germline V CDR1 and CDR2: SGHRS, YFSETQ. This CDR3 has 17 amino acids. Trimming left V 0 bases short and J 0 bases short, with 13 bases between. CDR3 nucleotide sequence: TGCGCCAGCAGCTTGGTGTCAGGTCAACTCTCTGGAAACACCATATATTTT. This encodes CASSLVSGQLSGNTIYF. The entire variable domain, with the rest obtained from reference TRBV5-1 and TRBJ1-3, is as follows: KAGVTQTPRYLIKTRGQQVTLSCSPISGHRSVSWYQQTPGQGLQFLFEYFSETQRNKGNFPGRFSGRQFSNSRSEMNVSTLELGDSALYLCASSLVSGQLSGNTIYFGEGSWLTVV.

This clone appeared once. V is TRBV19 and J is TRBJ2-6; tentative D call: TRBD2 (5 bases). The CDR3 runs 17 residues. The ends were cut back, 5 bases at V and 0 bases at J, with 14 bases in the middle. CDR1 and CDR2 (germline): LNHDA, SQIVND (reference sequence). CDR3 sequence: CASSPFEGDSGANVLTF. DNA of the CDR3: TGTGCCAGTAGTCCTTTCGAGGGAGACTCTGGGGCCAACGTCCTGACTTTC.

The chain is built from TRBV5-1 and TRBJ2-1, with D possibly TRBD1 on 5 matching bases. The V gene lost 0 bases and the J gene lost 3 bases, with 13 bases spanning the gap. The CDR3 is 16 amino acids. The germline gives CDR1 SGHRS, CDR2 YFSETQ. The CDR3 loop reads CASSLEAGNSYNEQFF. The CDR3 DNA sequence: TGCGCCAGCAGCTTGGAGGCAGGGAATAGCTACAATGAGCAGTTCTTC. The whole variable domain, remainder taken from reference TRBV5-1 and TRBJ2-1, is KAGVTQTPRYLIKTRGQQVTLSCSPISGHRSVSWYQQTPGQGLQFLFEYFSETQRNKGNFPGRFSGRQFSNSRSEMNVSTLELGDSALYLCASSLEAGNSYNEQFFGPGTRLTVL.

This clone was detected once. The chain is built from TRBV4-1 and TRBJ2-7, with 7 bases identical to TRBD1. J was trimmed by 4 bases and V by 4 bases; bases with no gene match: 10. Germline V lookup: CDR1 MGHRA, CDR2 YSYEKL. CDR3 length: 15 residues. The CDR3 loop reads CASSLLDREGYEQYF. For the CDR3, the DNA is TGCGCCAGCAGCCTATTAGACAGGGAAGGTTACGAGCAGTACTTC.

V gene TRBV19 combines with J gene TRBJ2-2, with D perhaps matching TRBD2 (6 bases). Trimming stripped 5 bases from V and 4 bases from J, with 20 bases between. CDR1 is LNHDA, CDR2 SQIVND, per germline (reference sequence). The CDR3 length is 17 residues. The DNA for the CDR3 is TGTGCCAGTAGTCTCTCGTACGGGACTCAAAGCACCGGGGAGCTGTTTTTT. Its translation is CASSLSYGTQSTGELFF.

This clone showed up just a few times. V is TRBV25-1 and J is TRBJ1-2; TRBD1 might be the D (6 bases). CDR3 size: 14 residues. Germline CDR1 reads MGHDK; CDR2 reads SYGVNS. The V gene lost 5 bases and the J gene lost 7 bases, with 17 bases spanning the gap. Here the CDR3 DNA reads TGTGCCAGCAGTACACTACAGGGCCATAGTGGCTACACCTTC. Protein: CASSTLQGHSGYTF.

This chain uses TRBV6-5 with TRBJ1-1, with D maybe TRBD1 (6 bases). Germline V gene lookup returns CDR1 MNHEY and CDR2 SVGAGI. This CDR3 region has 12 residues. V dropped 6 bases and J dropped 2 bases, with 7 bases sitting between them. Written as DNA, the CDR3 is TGTGCCAGCAGGGACAGAAACACTGAAGCTTTCTTT. As protein: CASRDRNTEAFF.